This T cell receptor (beta chain) was recorded in a study of blood T cells in healthy people across ages. This CDR3 spans 11 amino acids. This clonotype was found once. An end of the junction does not agree with germline; a read error may underlie this. PCR was performed a second time for roughly 6 to 12 cycles using a sample-barcoded 5' primer and a J-beta primer mix. With 12 random nucleotides, a template-switch adaptor tagged each individual cDNA molecule. Each CDR3 protein gets one entry after TCRdb re-called the 5' RACE reads with MiXCR. Here the sample spans about 1,800,000 distinct CDR3 sequences, approximately 28% being singletons. Collection of roughly 9.8 milliliters of peripheral blood was performed for each donor.

This chain links TRBV12-3 or TRBV12-4 with TRBJ1-2, with no clear D. What was sequenced was blood. The source of this sequence is a woman in her 30s in good health. DNA of the CDR3: TGTGCCAGCGGTTTCGGGTATGGCTACACCTTC. As protein: CASGFGYGYTF.